A selection of T cell receptor beta chains follows, all from one sample in a study of T cell responses to AZD1222 COVID-19 vaccine. Measured with immunoSEQ multiplex PCR; TCRdb has only the in-frame clones, and not every one. The sample has 150,000 or so clones; the top ten hold about 2.2%. The sequenced sample consisted of peripheral blood. Receptor source: an adult in good health. The CDR3 runs from the conserved cysteine through the conserved F or W. D genes are given only for firm matches.

V	J	D	CDR3	DNA
TRBV4-1	TRBJ1-4	TRBD1	CASSQEGRQGGEKLFF	TGCGCCAGCAGCCAAGAGGGGAGACAGGGAGGTGAAAAACTGTTTTTT
TRBV7-2	TRBJ1-2	-	CASSLQGRQNYGYTF	TGTGCCAGCAGCTTACAGGGAAGACAGAACTATGGCTACACCTTC
TRBV5-4	TRBJ1-2	-	CASSPTSGAAAYGYTF	TGTGCCAGCAGCCCCACCTCGGGGGCAGCCGCCTATGGCTACACCTTC
TRBV7-7	TRBJ1-4	TRBD1	CASSPGGINEKLFF	TGTGCCAGCAGCCCAGGGGGTATTAATGAAAAACTGTTTTTT
TRBV6-5	TRBJ1-1	-	CASSPQMNTEAFF	TGTGCCAGCAGTCCCCAAATGAACACTGAAGCTTTCTTT
TRBV5-5	TRBJ1-5	-	CASSLGRVFSQPQHF	TGTGCCAGCAGCTTGGGAAGAGTTTTTAGTCAGCCCCAGCATTTT
TRBV19	TRBJ1-4	TRBD1	CASTPTGAVSTNEKLFF	TGTGCCAGTACCCCAACAGGGGCCGTTTCAACTAATGAAAAACTGTTTTTT
TRBV30	TRBJ1-6	-	CAWDAVYNSPLHF	TGTGCCTGGGACGCGGTGTATAATTCACCCCTCCACTTT
TRBV11-1	TRBJ1-1	-	CASSPRRDIWTEAFF	TGTGCCAGCAGCCCAAGGCGGGACATATGGACTGAAGCTTTCTTT
TRBV6-5	TRBJ2-2	TRBD1	CASKPGQGGTGELFF	TGTGCCAGCAAACCGGGACAGGGGGGCACCGGGGAGCTGTTTTTT
TRBV12-3/TRBV12-4	TRBJ2-7	-	CASSLGGLEQYF	TGTGCCAGCAGTTTGGGGGGTCTCGAGCAGTACTTC
TRBV19	TRBJ1-2	TRBD1	CASSIAPTGGGYTF	TGTGCCAGTAGTATCGCCCCGACAGGGGGAGGCTACACCTTC
TRBV11-1	TRBJ2-5	TRBD2	CASSPGTSGIQETQYF	TGTGCCAGCAGCCCAGGGACTAGCGGGATCCAAGAGACCCAGTACTTC
TRBV3-1/TRBV3-2	TRBJ1-6	-	CASSSDQDRSYNSPLHF	TGTGCCAGCAGCTCGGACCAGGATCGCTCCTATAATTCACCCCTCCACTTT
TRBV28	TRBJ1-4	-	CASSLPGHLGKNEKLFF	TGTGCCAGCAGTCTCCCGGGACATTTGGGGAAAAATGAAAAACTGTTTTTT
TRBV6-5	TRBJ1-1	-	CASTQGEAAFF	TGTGCCAGCACCCAGGGAGAGGCGGCTTTCTTT
TRBV4-3	TRBJ1-1	TRBD1	CASSQDLGTGGGGTEAFF	TGCGCCAGCAGCCAAGATCTCGGGACAGGGGGCGGCGGCACTGAAGCTTTCTTT
TRBV4-2	TRBJ1-1	-	CASSQERSPTEAFF	TGTGCCAGCAGCCAAGAGAGGTCGCCGACTGAAGCTTTCTTT
TRBV13	TRBJ2-1	-	CASSLGLEGRGDEQFF	TGTGCCAGCAGCTTAGGCCTGGAGGGGCGCGGGGATGAGCAGTTCTTC
TRBV6-1	TRBJ2-5	TRBD1	CASSSLGGPETQYF	TGTGCCAGCAGTTCGTTAGGGGGCCCAGAGACCCAGTACTTC
TRBV5-1	TRBJ1-6	TRBD1	CASSAGTVNSPLHF	TGCGCCAGCAGCGCCGGGACAGTAAATTCACCCCTCCACTTT
TRBV5-1	TRBJ1-2	TRBD1	CASSPGQGPYGYTF	TGCGCCAGCAGCCCCGGACAGGGTCCCTATGGCTACACCTTC
TRBV6-4	TRBJ2-3	-	CASSPLFNTDTQYF	TGTGCCAGCAGTCCCCTATTCAACACAGATACGCAGTATTTT
TRBV4-1	TRBJ1-3	-	CASSWGGQTNGNTIYF	TGCGCCAGCAGCTGGGGAGGACAGACCAATGGAAACACCATATATTTT
TRBV11-2	TRBJ2-1	TRBD2	CASSFHSGGGLEQFF	TGTGCCAGCAGCTTTCACAGCGGGGGGGGTCTTGAGCAGTTCTTC
TRBV7-9	TRBJ1-1	-	CASSLAGLTEAFF	TGTGCCAGCAGCTTAGCCGGACTCACTGAAGCTTTCTTT
TRBV4-1	TRBJ1-2	TRBD1	CASRVKAGTVFSRGYTF	TGCGCCAGCAGGGTAAAAGCCGGGACAGTTTTCTCTAGGGGCTACACCTTC
TRBV29-1	TRBJ2-3	TRBD1	CSVERGGDGDTQYF	TGCAGCGTTGAACGAGGGGGCGACGGAGATACGCAGTATTTT
TRBV6-1	TRBJ1-2	-	CASSEYGGYTF	TGTGCCAGCAGTGAATACGGGGGCTACACCTTC
TRBV21-1	TRBJ1-5	-	CASSKGKGGGGQPQHF	TGTGCCAGCAGCAAAGGAAAAGGGGGGGGCGGTCAGCCCCAGCATTTT
TRBV11-3	TRBJ2-7	-	CASSLSMGSSYEQYF	TGTGCCAGCAGCTTATCTATGGGCAGCTCCTACGAGCAGTACTTC
TRBV9	TRBJ2-3	-	CASSESIAPGADTQYF	TGTGCCAGCAGCGAAAGTATCGCCCCAGGGGCAGATACGCAGTATTTT
TRBV9	TRBJ1-4	-	CASSERTTTNEKLFF	TGTGCCAGCAGCGAACGGACAACAACTAATGAAAAACTGTTTTTT
TRBV2	TRBJ1-6	TRBD1	CASSPTGANSPLHF	TGTGCCAGCAGCCCCACAGGGGCCAATTCACCCCTCCACTTT
TRBV19	TRBJ2-2	TRBD2	CASSGGATTGELFF	TGTGCCAGTAGCGGGGGGGCCACCACCGGGGAGCTGTTTTTT
TRBV14	TRBJ2-1	TRBD1	CASSSWTGSYNEQFF	TGTGCCAGCAGCTCTTGGACAGGCTCCTACAATGAGCAGTTCTTC
TRBV12-3/TRBV12-4	TRBJ1-1	-	CASSLAANTEAFF	TGTGCCAGCAGTTTGGCAGCGAACACTGAAGCTTTCTTT
TRBV30	TRBJ1-4	-	CAWSVKGVWEKLFF	TGTGCCTGGAGTGTAAAGGGGGTCTGGGAAAAACTGTTTTTT
TRBV30	TRBJ1-6	TRBD1	CAWSRLSQGAGSPLHF	TGTGCCTGGAGTCGTCTCAGCCAGGGGGCGGGTTCACCCCTCCACTTT
TRBV12-3/TRBV12-4	TRBJ1-5	-	CASSLADQPQHF	TGTGCCAGCAGTTTGGCCGATCAGCCCCAGCATTTT
TRBV2	TRBJ2-7	-	CASTSQSKQYF	TGTGCCAGCACAAGTCAGTCGAAACAGTACTTC
TRBV6-5	TRBJ1-2	-	CASSSRPGLNYGYTF	TGTGCCAGCAGTTCAAGACCGGGGCTGAACTATGGCTACACCTTC
TRBV7-9	TRBJ1-2	-	CASSLAAGEYYGYTF	TGTGCCAGCAGCTTAGCGGCAGGAGAGTACTATGGCTACACCTTC
TRBV7-9	TRBJ1-3	-	CASSERAGNTIYF	TGTGCCAGCAGCGAACGGGCTGGAAACACCATATATTTT
TRBV28	TRBJ1-2	TRBD1	CASSLNRGGYGYTF	TGTGCCAGCAGTTTAAACAGGGGTGGCTATGGCTACACCTTC
TRBV4-1	TRBJ1-2	TRBD1	CASSQDRDRGYDGYTF	TGCGCCAGCAGCCAAGATCGGGACAGGGGGTACGATGGCTACACCTTC
TRBV27	TRBJ2-1	TRBD2	CASSPYSGGVNNEQFF	TGTGCCAGCAGTCCCTATAGCGGGGGAGTAAACAATGAGCAGTTCTTC
TRBV7-9	TRBJ1-6	-	CASASSYVGSDSPLHF	TGTGCCAGCGCATCTAGCTACGTAGGGTCGGATTCACCCCTCCACTTT
TRBV10-2	TRBJ1-4	-	CASSTQSGTLLF	TGCGCCAGCAGCACCCAGTCCGGGACCCTTCTTTTT
TRBV11-3	TRBJ1-6	-	CASTKTVNNSPLHF	TGTGCCAGCACCAAGACAGTAAATAATTCACCCCTCCACTTT
TRBV7-3	TRBJ1-5	-	CASSPGPGQPQHF	TGTGCCAGCAGCCCCGGACCGGGCCAGCCCCAGCATTTT
TRBV7-2	TRBJ1-3	-	CASSFWGSGNTIYF	TGTGCCAGCAGCTTTTGGGGATCTGGAAACACCATATATTTT
TRBV5-8	TRBJ1-2	-	CASSFDRTYGYTF	TGTGCCAGCAGCTTTGACAGGACCTATGGCTACACCTTC
TRBV2	TRBJ2-6	-	CASSRDGALSGANVLTF	TGTGCCAGCAGTCGTGACGGGGCGCTCTCTGGGGCCAACGTCCTGACTTTC
TRBV5-4	TRBJ1-1	-	CASSLRVNTEAFF	TGTGCCAGCAGCTTGCGCGTGAACACTGAAGCTTTCTTT
TRBV6-1	TRBJ1-2	-	CASSEYEGLTHGYTF	TGTGCCAGCAGTGAATATGAAGGGCTAACCCATGGCTACACCTTC
TRBV5-1	TRBJ1-3	TRBD1	CASSRDSGNTIYF	TGCGCCAGCAGCCGGGACAGTGGAAACACCATATATTTT